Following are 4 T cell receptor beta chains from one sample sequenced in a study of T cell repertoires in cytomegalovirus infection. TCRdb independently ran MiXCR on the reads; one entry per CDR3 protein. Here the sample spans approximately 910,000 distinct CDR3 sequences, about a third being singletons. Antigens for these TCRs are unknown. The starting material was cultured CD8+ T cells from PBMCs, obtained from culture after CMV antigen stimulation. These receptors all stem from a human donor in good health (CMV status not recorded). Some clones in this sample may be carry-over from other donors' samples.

The CDR3 DNA sequence: TGTGCCAGCAGTTATTGGCGACAGCGAGCCACTGAAGCTTTCTTT. This gives the protein CASSYWRQRATEAFF. The chain has TRBV6-1 and TRBJ1-1, with a tentative D call TRBD1 (5 bases). The CDR3 runs 15 residues. Germline-derived CDR1 and CDR2 are MNHNS and SASEGT. The V gene lost 5 bases and the J gene lost 4 bases, with 17 bases spanning the gap.

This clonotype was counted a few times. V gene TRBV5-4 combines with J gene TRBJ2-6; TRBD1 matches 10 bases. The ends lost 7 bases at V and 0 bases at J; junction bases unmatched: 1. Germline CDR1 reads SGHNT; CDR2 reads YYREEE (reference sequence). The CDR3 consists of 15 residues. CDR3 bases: TGTGCCAGCGGGACAGGGGTCTCTGGGGCCAACGTCCTGACTTTC. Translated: CASGTGVSGANVLTF.

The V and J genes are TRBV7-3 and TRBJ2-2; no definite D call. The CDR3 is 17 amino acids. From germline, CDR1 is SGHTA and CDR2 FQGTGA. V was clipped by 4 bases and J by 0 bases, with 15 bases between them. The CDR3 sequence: CASSSPLHGSNTGELFF. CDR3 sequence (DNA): TGTGCCAGCAGCTCCCCTCTTCACGGCTCGAACACCGGGGAGCTGTTTTTT.

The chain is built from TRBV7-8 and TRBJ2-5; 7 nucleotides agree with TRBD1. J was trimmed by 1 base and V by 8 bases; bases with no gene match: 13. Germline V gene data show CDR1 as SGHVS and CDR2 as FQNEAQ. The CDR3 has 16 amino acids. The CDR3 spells CASGHWGQRTQETQYF. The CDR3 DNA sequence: TGTGCCAGCGGCCATTGGGGACAGAGAACCCAAGAGACCCAGTACTTC.